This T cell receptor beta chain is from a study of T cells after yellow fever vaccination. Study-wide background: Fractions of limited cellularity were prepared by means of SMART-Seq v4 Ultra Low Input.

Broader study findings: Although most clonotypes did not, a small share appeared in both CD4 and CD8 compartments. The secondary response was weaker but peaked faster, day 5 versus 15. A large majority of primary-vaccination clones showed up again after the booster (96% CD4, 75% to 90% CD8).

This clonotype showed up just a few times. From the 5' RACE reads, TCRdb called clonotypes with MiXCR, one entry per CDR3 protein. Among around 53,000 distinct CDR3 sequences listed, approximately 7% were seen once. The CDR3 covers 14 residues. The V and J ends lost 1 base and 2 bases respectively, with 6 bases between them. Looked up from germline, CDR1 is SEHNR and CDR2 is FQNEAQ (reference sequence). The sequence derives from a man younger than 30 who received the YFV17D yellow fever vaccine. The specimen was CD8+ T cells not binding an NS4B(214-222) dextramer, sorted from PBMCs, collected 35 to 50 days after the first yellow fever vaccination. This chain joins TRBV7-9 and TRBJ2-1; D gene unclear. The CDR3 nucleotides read TGTGCCAGCAGCTTAGTGGTTGCCTACAATGAGCAGTTCTTC. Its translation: CASSLVVAYNEQFF.